A selection of T cell receptor beta chains follows, all from one sample in a study of blood T cell repertoires in COVID-19. The data were produced by immunoSEQ multiplex PCR, yet TCRdb's version contains in-frame clones alone and is incomplete. The sample carries 55,000 to 75,000 clones, 81% recorded once. Sequences were obtained from peripheral blood. The source of these receptors is a man older than 75 with acute or convalescent COVID-19. Both conserved end residues are part of each CDR3. D genes are given only for firm matches. A row's size may be missing; if present it is once, few, many or a size class.

cdr3_length,d_call,j_call,v_call,clone_size,cdr3_nt,cdr3_aa
14,-,TRBJ2-7,TRBV19,-,TGTGCCAGTAGTATAATGGAGGGGGCGAGGGAGCAGTACTTC,CASSIMEGAREQYF
13,TRBD2,TRBJ2-5,TRBV19,-,TGTGCCAGTAGGACTAGCGCCCAAGAGACCCAGTACTTC,CASRTSAQETQYF
14,-,TRBJ1-2,TRBV10-3,-,TGTGCCATCAGTGAGTCGGGACATAACTATGGCTACACCTTC,CAISESGHNYGYTF
15,TRBD2,TRBJ2-1,TRBV5-1,-,TGCGCCAGCAGCCGGGGGGAACCCAGATTAAATGAGCAGTTCTTC,CASSRGEPRLNEQFF
12,-,TRBJ1-2,TRBV5-8,-,TGTGCCAGCAGCTACAGGGAGGGCGGCTACACCTTC,CASSYREGGYTF
14,TRBD1,TRBJ2-3,TRBV28,-,TGTGCCAGCAGTTTTAGGACAGGGGCAGATACGCAGTATTTT,CASSFRTGADTQYF
16,TRBD2,TRBJ2-7,TRBV5-8,-,TGTGCCAGCAATGAACCGGGGGGGCACGACTCCTACGAGCAGTACTTC,CASNEPGGHDSYEQYF
13,-,TRBJ1-1,TRBV6-1,-,TGTGCCAGCAGTGAAGAGGGGTCCACTGAAGCTTTCTTT,CASSEEGSTEAFF
12,TRBD1,TRBJ2-7,TRBV2,-,TGTGCCAGCAGTGGACAGGGCGGCGAGCAGTACTTC,CASSGQGGEQYF
11,TRBD1,TRBJ1-3,TRBV11-2,once,TGTGCCAGCAGCCGGGGACAGGGAATATATTTT,CASSRGQGIYF
14,TRBD2,TRBJ2-7,TRBV28,-,TGTGCCAGCGGCATAGCGGGAAACTCCTACGAGCAGTACTTC,CASGIAGNSYEQYF
16,-,TRBJ2-5,TRBV1,once,TGCACCAGCAGCCGAGGACTAGCGGGGGCTAAAGAGACCCAGTACTTC,CTSSRGLAGAKETQYF
14,-,TRBJ2-1,TRBV6-1,few,TGTGCCAGCAGTGAACTAGCAGCTCGAGGTGAGCAGTTCTTC,CASSELAARGEQFF
12,TRBD1,TRBJ1-2,TRBV19,few,TGTGCCAGCGCGGGACAGGGAGAAGGCTACACCTTC,CASAGQGEGYTF
13,-,TRBJ1-1,TRBV28,few,TGTGCCAGCAGTGGAGTTTGGAACACTGAAGCTTTCTTT,CASSGVWNTEAFF
16,TRBD2,TRBJ2-5,TRBV5-4,-,TGTGCCAGCAGCTTGGGTGGGACTAGCGGCCAAGAGACCCAGTACTTC,CASSLGGTSGQETQYF
14,-,TRBJ2-1,TRBV6-4,-,TGTGCCAGCAGGGTTACTCCTACCCACAATGAGCAGTTCTTC,CASRVTPTHNEQFF
14,TRBD2,TRBJ2-7,TRBV9,few,TGTGCCAGCAGCGTACTAGCGGTCGCCTACGAGCAGTACTTC,CASSVLAVAYEQYF
15,-,TRBJ2-1,TRBV6-4,-,TGTGCCAGCAGTGACTCAGGGAGCTCCTACAATGAGCAGTTCTTC,CASSDSGSSYNEQFF
15,-,TRBJ2-2,TRBV7-2,-,TGTGCCAGCAGCCGCAGAACCTCGAACACCGGGGAGCTGTTTTTT,CASSRRTSNTGELFF
17,TRBD2,TRBJ2-5,TRBV7-9,few,TGTGCCAGCAGCTTGGGGCTAACAGCGGGGCCTCAAGAGACCCAGTACTTC,CASSLGLTAGPQETQYF
17,-,TRBJ2-4,TRBV7-2,-,TGTGCCAGCAGCTTAGTGGGGTGGGAGATCGGCAAAAACATTCAGTACTTC,CASSLVGWEIGKNIQYF
14,-,TRBJ1-6,TRBV28,-,TGTGCCAGCAGCCCCCTCCCTTATAATTCACCCCTCCACTTT,CASSPLPYNSPLHF
17,-,TRBJ2-4,TRBV6-6,-,TGTGCCAGCAGTCCCAGGGGAGGGAACCTAGCCAAAAACATTCAGTACTTC,CASSPRGGNLAKNIQYF
16,-,TRBJ2-3,TRBV6-5,-,TGTGCCAGCAGTTACTCGAGTGGAGCCGCCACAGATACGCAGTATTTT,CASSYSSGAATDTQYF
13,TRBD2,TRBJ2-1,TRBV5-4,-,TGTGCCAGCAGCTTGCTGGGGCGGGGGAGGCAGTTCTTC,CASSLLGRGRQFF
15,TRBD2,TRBJ2-7,TRBV25-1,once,TGTGCCAGCAGTGCCTCTAGCGGGGGTCCCTACGAGCAGTACTTC,CASSASSGGPYEQYF
13,-,TRBJ2-7,TRBV2,-,TGTGCCAGCAGTCCCCAAGTCGGCTACGAGCAGTACTTC,CASSPQVGYEQYF
14,-,TRBJ2-4,TRBV13,-,TGTGCCAGCAGCCTGAGACAGGGAGGAAACATTCAGTACTTC,CASSLRQGGNIQYF
15,TRBD2,TRBJ2-1,TRBV9,-,TGTGTCAGCAGCGTAGGAGGTAGCGGGGAGGGTGAGCAGTTCTTC,CVSSVGGSGEGEQFF
14,-,TRBJ1-5,TRBV14,-,TGTGCCAGCAGCGCGGGCCATAGCAATCAGCCCCAGCATTTT,CASSAGHSNQPQHF
13,TRBD1,TRBJ1-2,TRBV3-1/TRBV3-2,few,TGTGCCAGCAGCCCCGGGACAGAATCCGGCTACACCTTC,CASSPGTESGYTF
15,-,TRBJ2-7,TRBV5-1,-,TGCGCCAGCAGCAGGGGGGACAGTGGGACCGGCGAGCAGTACTTC,CASSRGDSGTGEQYF
15,-,TRBJ1-5,TRBV4-2,-,TGTGCCAGCAGCCAAGTGGGCGCGGACTTTTCGCCCCAGCATTTT,CASSQVGADFSPQHF
13,-,TRBJ1-5,TRBV28,once,TGTGCCAGCAGTGGACGGGGTTATCAGCCCCAGCATTTT,CASSGRGYQPQHF
15,-,TRBJ1-3,TRBV7-9,few,TGTGCCAGCAGCTTAGCGTTCCGGGGGACCAACACCATATATTTT,CASSLAFRGTNTIYF
12,-,TRBJ1-2,TRBV10-3,once,TGTGCCATCAGTGAAAGGGGCACCGGCTACACCTTC,CAISERGTGYTF
15,-,TRBJ2-2,TRBV4-3,-,TGCGCCAGCAGCCAAGATCGAGCGGGCACCGGGGAGCTGTTTTTT,CASSQDRAGTGELFF
15,TRBD2,TRBJ2-2,TRBV5-1,many,TGCGCCAGCAGCCTGGAAGGCGGGGGGGCCGGGGAGCTGTTTTTT,CASSLEGGGAGELFF
16,TRBD1,TRBJ2-6,TRBV27,once,TGTGCCAGCAGTTTCCAGGGGGCGCTTGGGGCCAACGTCCTGACTTTC,CASSFQGALGANVLTF
13,-,TRBJ1-2,TRBV19,once,TGTGCCAGTAGTGTACAGGGCCTATATGGCTACACCTTC,CASSVQGLYGYTF
18,-,TRBJ2-5,TRBV9,few,TGTGCCAGCAGCGTCCGGGGGATGGGTACTAGCAATCGGGAGACCCAGTACTTC,CASSVRGMGTSNRETQYF
14,TRBD1,TRBJ2-7,TRBV18,-,TGTGCCAGCTCACCTGGGACAGCTCTCTACGAGCAGTACTTC,CASSPGTALYEQYF
14,TRBD1,TRBJ1-1,TRBV5-1,-,TGCGCCAGCAGTCAGGGGGCATTTGACACTGAAGCTTTCTTT,CASSQGAFDTEAFF
16,TRBD1,TRBJ1-2,TRBV27,-,TGTGCCAGCAGTCCCGGGACAGGGGGCGGTTCATTAGGCTACACCTTC,CASSPGTGGGSLGYTF
16,-,TRBJ2-3,TRBV2,-,TGTGCCAGCAGTGAAGTTCGGGCCGGGGGCACAGATACGCAGTATTTT,CASSEVRAGGTDTQYF
13,-,TRBJ1-2,TRBV19,-,TGTGCCAGTAGTTACAGGGTGGACTATGGCTACACCTTC,CASSYRVDYGYTF
14,TRBD1,TRBJ1-2,TRBV10-3,-,TGTGCCATCAGACAGGGGGCGCGTGAGGATGGCTACACCTTC,CAIRQGAREDGYTF
17,TRBD1,TRBJ1-1,TRBV5-1,-,TGCGCCAGCAGCTCCCCCGGGACAGGGATTCCGGGCACTGAAGCTTTCTTT,CASSSPGTGIPGTEAFF
15,TRBD1,TRBJ1-6,TRBV4-2,-,TGTGCCAGCAGCCAACTCCGGGACAGGGGTCACCCCCTCCACTTT,CASSQLRDRGHPLHF
14,TRBD1,TRBJ2-7,TRBV6-6,-,TGTGCCAGCAACCGACAGGGCAAAGAGGACGAGCAGTACTTC,CASNRQGKEDEQYF